These 25 T cell receptor beta chains were sequenced from one sample in a study of T cells after yellow fever vaccination. TCRdb reprocessed the 5' RACE reads with MiXCR, giving one entry per CDR3 protein. The sample has hundreds of thousands of distinct CDR3 sequences; roughly 4.3% are singletons. Sequencing used PBMCs, obtained 5 days after the yellow fever booster vaccination. The receptor set was obtained from a man aged 18 to 35 who received the YFV17D yellow fever vaccine.

This clonotype has just a few counts. This chain uses TRBV3-1 with TRBJ2-3; 7 bases align to TRBD1. Germline CDR1 reads LGHDT; CDR2 reads YNNKEL (reference sequence). V lost 0 bases, J lost 0 bases, and 12 bases stayed unmatched. This CDR3 is 19 amino acids long. The CDR3 nucleotides are TGTGCCAGCAGCCAAGATAGGAGGTGGGGACAGTTTAGCACAGATACGCAGTATTTT. Translation gives CASSQDRRWGQFSTDTQYF.

This clonotype turned up a few times. The chain has TRBV3-1 and TRBJ1-4; no definite D call. This CDR3 has 15 amino acids. V dropped 4 bases and J dropped 0 bases, with 9 bases sitting between them. In germline, CDR1 is LGHDT, CDR2 YNNKEL (reference sequence). The CDR3 DNA reads TGTGCCAGCAGCCCCTCCCTTGCAACTAATGAAAAACTGTTTTTT. It codes for CASSPSLATNEKLFF.

This clonotype was found a few times. This chain connects TRBV24-1 to TRBJ2-1; D possibly corresponds to TRBD1 (5 bases). The CDR3 has 13 residues. The V and J ends lost 4 bases and 15 bases respectively, with 18 bases between them. Germline CDR1 KGHDR, CDR2 SFDVKD. The CDR3 DNA sequence: TGTGCCACCAGTGACCCTCTAGGGGCCCGCCGGTTCTTC. This gives the protein CATSDPLGARRFF.

This clonotype was counted ten times or more. The gene calls are TRBV2 and TRBJ2-1; TRBD1 matches at 9 bases. The CDR3 contains 12 residues. CDR1 and CDR2 from the germline V gene are SNHLY and FYNNEI. V lost 8 bases and J lost 8; bases outside the gene matches: 4. CDR3 coding DNA: TGTGCCAGCGCGGACAGGGGCGATGAGCAGTTCTTC. This codes for CASADRGDEQFF.

The gene calls are TRBV27 and TRBJ2-5; D gene ambiguous. CDR3 size: 13 residues. V shed 5 bases and J shed 2 bases, with 9 bases lying between them. From germline, CDR1 is MNHEY and CDR2 SMNVEV (reference sequence). The CDR3 DNA follows: TGTGCCAGCAGTGCTTATGGTCAAGAGACCCAGTACTTC. This gives the protein CASSAYGQETQYF.

This clonotype was found a few times. J is TRBJ1-5 and V is TRBV30; no clear D gene. Per germline, CDR1 GTSNPN and CDR2 SVGIG (reference sequence). Between the trimmed V and J ends, which lost 5 bases and 5 bases, there was a span of 7 bases. The length of the CDR3 is 11 residues. Here the CDR3 reads CAWGTDQPQHF. The CDR3 region has the DNA TGTGCCTGGGGAACTGATCAGCCCCAGCATTTT.

This clonotype was observed at least ten times. This chain uses TRBV4-3 with TRBJ2-5; D is perhaps TRBD2 (7 bases). CDR3 length: 15 amino acids. Germline-derived CDR1 and CDR2 are LGHNA and YSLEER. V was trimmed by 4 bases and J by 5 bases, leaving 17 bases between them. CDR3 sequence (DNA): TGCGCCAGCAGCCCCAGACTGGGGGGGCAGGAGACCCAGTACTTC. Protein product: CASSPRLGGQETQYF.

This clonotype occurred many times. The chain is built from TRBV5-1 and TRBJ2-1, with a tentative D call TRBD1 (5 bases). This CDR3 is 15 amino acids long. The germline V and J ends were trimmed by 2 bases and 5 bases, with 14 bases remaining between them. The germline CDR1 and CDR2 sequences are SGHRS and YFSETQ. The CDR3 DNA follows: TGCGCCAGCAGCTTACGCAGGGCGGTCGACAATGAGCAGTTCTTC. Its translation: CASSLRRAVDNEQFF.

Here the CDR3 reads CASSPQVLPRVTYGYTF. The CDR3 DNA reads TGTGCCAGCAGCCCACAGGTTTTACCCCGTGTGACCTATGGCTACACCTTC. This chain connects TRBV7-2 to TRBJ1-2; D is perhaps TRBD1 (5 bases). Germline V CDR1 and CDR2: SGHTA, FQGNSA. CDR3 length: 17 amino acids. V was pared by 5 bases and J by 4 bases, with 23 bases between.

This clonotype was counted a few times. This rearrangement joins TRBV6-2 or TRBV6-3 to TRBJ2-1; D is tentatively TRBD1 or TRBD2 (7 bases each). V shed 7 bases and J shed 1 base, with 23 bases lying between them. CDR1 MNHEY and CDR2 SVGEGT come from the germline V gene. The CDR3 contains 18 residues. In DNA, the CDR3 is TGTGCCAGCACGAGCCTCAGGGGGGGCCAGCAGTCCTACAATGAGCAGTTCTTC. Its translation is CASTSLRGGQQSYNEQFF.

This clonotype was counted a few times. J is TRBJ2-1 and V is TRBV7-2; 7 bases agree with TRBD2. The V segment lost 0 bases and the J segment 0 bases; nucleotides outside the gene matches: 5. This CDR3 comprises 17 residues. The germline V gene has CDR1 SGHTA and CDR2 FQGNSA. For the CDR3, the DNA is TGTGCCAGCAGCTTAGCGGCAAGCGGGGTCTCCTACAATGAGCAGTTCTTC. Encoded protein: CASSLAASGVSYNEQFF.

This clonotype was seen a handful of times. The rearrangement uses TRBV7-3 and TRBJ2-1; D remains unclear. Looked up from germline, CDR1 is SGHTA and CDR2 is FQGTGA. The V and J ends lost 2 bases and 6 bases respectively, with 14 bases between them. This CDR3 is built from 15 residues. Here the CDR3 reads CASSLGVATSNEQFF. As DNA, the CDR3 is TGTGCCAGCAGCTTAGGTGTGGCTACCAGCAATGAGCAGTTCTTC.

This clonotype was counted many times. The gene calls are TRBV9 and TRBJ2-1, with 10 bases that match TRBD2. The CDR3 sequence is 17 residues long. CDR1 SGDLS and CDR2 YYNGEE come from the germline V gene. Trimming took 2 bases from V and 10 from J; bases not matched to a gene: 15. The CDR3 loop reads CASSVHLAGALYGEQFF. In DNA form, the CDR3 reads TGTGCCAGCAGCGTTCATCTAGCGGGGGCTCTTTACGGAGAGCAGTTCTTC.

J is TRBJ1-4 and V is TRBV4-2, with unresolved D. In germline, CDR1 is LGHNA, CDR2 YNFKEQ. The CDR3 covers 12 residues. V lost 4 bases and J 7 bases, leaving 7 bases between the germline ends. The CDR3 nucleotides read TGTGCCAGCAGCCGAGGGTTTGAAAAACTGTTTTTT. It specifies CASSRGFEKLFF.

At least ten counts were recorded for this clonotype. The chain links TRBV12-5 to TRBJ1-4, with D perhaps TRBD1 (5 bases). The length of the CDR3 is 16 residues. The V gene lost 0 bases and the J gene lost 8 bases, with 16 bases spanning the gap. CDR1 and CDR2 (germline): LGHNT, FRNRAP. CDR3 bases: TGTGCTAGTGGTTTGGTCCTACGCGGGGCCGGAGAAAAACTGTTTTTT. It encodes CASGLVLRGAGEKLFF. Using reference TRBV12-5 and TRBJ1-4 for the parts outside the CDR3, the full variable domain is DARVTQTPRHKVTEMGQEVTMRCQPILGHNTVFWYRQTMMQGLELLAYFRNRAPLDDSGMPKDRFSAEMPDATLATLKIQPSEPRDSAVYFCASGLVLRGAGEKLFFGSGTQLSVL.

V and J are TRBV7-2 and TRBJ1-2; no firm D call. The V gene's germline CDR1 is SGHTA and CDR2 FQGNSA. The CDR3 totals 12 residues. Trimming took off 5 bases at V and 5 bases at J, with 9 bases between the two ends. CDR3 loop: CASSIQSYGYTF. The CDR3 DNA is TGTGCCAGCAGCATTCAATCTTATGGCTACACCTTC. Full variable domain (rest looked up from reference TRBV7-2 and TRBJ1-2): GAGVSQSPSNKVTEKGKDVELRCDPISGHTALYWYRQSLGQGLEFLIYFQGNSAPDKSGLPSDRFSAERTGGSVSTLTIQRTQQEDSAVYLCASSIQSYGYTFGSGTRLTVV.

This clonotype was seen many times. V gene TRBV6-5 combines with J gene TRBJ2-3, with 10 nucleotides matching TRBD1. This CDR3 has 15 residues. The V segment lost 5 bases and the J segment 0 bases; nucleotides outside the gene matches: 2. Germline V gene lookup returns CDR1 MNHEY and CDR2 SVGAGI. Written as DNA, the CDR3 is TGTGCCAGCAGTGGGACAGGGGTTAGCACAGATACGCAGTATTTT. Translation gives CASSGTGVSTDTQYF.

V gene TRBV29-1 combines with J gene TRBJ2-1, with TRBD1 matching over 7 bases. Germline V CDR1 and CDR2: SQVTM, ANQGSEA. The CDR3 covers 13 residues. J was trimmed by 8 bases and V by 0 bases; bases with no gene match: 4. The CDR3 loop reads CSVEDDRVHEQFF. Here the CDR3 DNA reads TGCAGCGTTGAAGATGACAGGGTCCATGAGCAGTTCTTC.

This clonotype was seen at least ten times. J is TRBJ2-1 and V is TRBV5-1; TRBD2 aligns across 10 bases. This CDR3 comprises 17 residues. Per the germline V gene, CDR1 is SGHRS and CDR2 is YFSETQ. Germline trimming cut 0 bases from V and 8 bases from J; bases unmatched to any gene: 11. CDR3 nucleotide sequence: TGCGCCAGCAGCTTGGCGCCCGCCGGGACTAGCGTCGATGAGCAGTTCTTC. Protein sequence: CASSLAPAGTSVDEQFF.

The sample holds a few counts of this clonotype. V usage is TRBV7-6 and J usage is TRBJ2-1; 7 bases fit TRBD1. In germline, CDR1 is SGHVS, CDR2 FNYEAQ. V lost 5 bases to trimming and J lost 9 bases; unmatched junction nucleotides: 10. There are 14 residues in the CDR3. CDR3 DNA sequence: TGTGCCAGCAGCCTACTCGTGAGGGGGCTTGAGCAGTTCTTC. This gives the protein CASSLLVRGLEQFF.

This clonotype was counted only a few times. J is TRBJ1-2 and V is TRBV9; no clear D. Germline-derived CDR1 and CDR2 are SGDLS and YYNGEE. The V end lost 0 bases, the J end lost 4 bases, and 13 bases lay between the germline ends. The CDR3 contains 15 residues. Here the CDR3 reads CASSVESRRGYGYTF. The CDR3 bases are TGTGCCAGCAGCGTAGAATCCCGGCGGGGCTATGGCTACACCTTC.

V usage is TRBV10-3 and J usage is TRBJ2-3; 8 bases are shared with TRBD2. Unmatched junction bases numbered 3, after V lost 11 bases and J lost 2 bases. The germline gives CDR1 ENHRY, CDR2 SYGVKD. This CDR3 contains 12 residues. CDR3 DNA: TGTGCCGCGCGGGGGGCCACAGATACGCAGTATTTT. Translated, it gives CAARGATDTQYF.

This clonotype was found many times. The gene calls are TRBV24-1 and TRBJ2-3; 9 bases agree with TRBD2. Trimming removed 5 bases from V and 2 bases from J; junction bases left unmatched: 13. Germline V lookup: CDR1 KGHDR, CDR2 SFDVKD. This CDR3 spans 18 amino acids. The CDR3 coding sequence is TGTGCCACCAGTGGTTCGAGCGGGGGGCTCCCTCACACAGATACGCAGTATTTT. Its protein product is CATSGSSGGLPHTDTQYF.

The sample holds many counts of this clonotype. The rearrangement joins TRBV7-9 to TRBJ2-5; D is unclear. The CDR3 runs 13 residues. In germline, CDR1 is SEHNR, CDR2 FQNEAQ (reference sequence). V lost 2 bases to trimming and J lost 5 bases, with 9 bases between them. The CDR3: CASSLFVGETQYF. CDR3 sequence (DNA): TGTGCCAGCAGCTTATTCGTTGGGGAGACCCAGTACTTC.

J is TRBJ1-2 and V is TRBV6-5; D might be TRBD1 (5 bases). The CDR3 is made up of 15 amino acids. The ends were cut back, 6 bases at V and 3 bases at J, with 17 bases in the middle. Per the germline V gene, CDR1 is MNHEY and CDR2 is SVGAGI. The CDR3 sequence: CASSLRNPGHYGYTF. The CDR3 nucleotides read TGTGCCAGCAGCCTTAGGAATCCGGGACACTATGGCTACACCTTC.